This passage covers 9 T cell receptor beta chains from one sample sequenced in a study of siplizumab effects on memory and regulatory T cells. Some clones are missing from TCRdb's copy, which holds only in-frame ones; the method was immunoSEQ multiplex PCR. Of about 120,000 clones in the sample, about 95% are singletons; the top ten hold roughly 1.5%. Sequencing was done on a sample of non-Treg CD4+ T cells sorted from blood. Source of these receptors: a human donor in good health.

J is TRBJ1-1 and V is TRBV11-2; no clear D. CDR3 length: 14 residues. CDR1 and CDR2 from the germline V gene are SGHAT and FQNNGV. Trimming left V 5 bases short and J 5 bases short, with 15 bases between. CDR3 sequence: CASSPLTRKTEAFF. The CDR3, as DNA: TGTGCCAGCAGCCCCCTTACACGGAAAACTGAAGCTTTCTTT.

This chain links TRBV19 with TRBJ2-1, with TRBD2 matching over 10 bases. CDR1 LNHDA and CDR2 SQIVND come from the germline V gene (reference sequence). After removal of 3 bases from V and 7 bases from J, the junction contained 9 bases not matched to a gene. The CDR3 length is 16 residues. The CDR3 DNA follows: TGTGCCAGTAGTATTGGAGCGGGGGGGCTAAGAAATGAGCAGTTCTTC. It translates to CASSIGAGGLRNEQFF.

J is TRBJ1-5 and V is TRBV6-1; D is unresolved. The CDR3 runs to 16 residues. With 4 bases removed from V and 1 base from J, the gap between germline ends came to 14 bases. The germline gives CDR1 MNHNS, CDR2 SASEGT. CDR3 residues: CASSGPLAQSNQPQHF. CDR3 coding DNA: TGTGCCAGCAGTGGCCCGTTGGCACAGAGCAATCAGCCCCAGCATTTT.

The chain recombines TRBV2 with TRBJ1-4; D gene unclear. CDR1 is SNHLY, CDR2 FYNNEI, per germline. The germline V and J ends were trimmed by 5 bases and 8 bases, with 9 bases remaining between them. The CDR3 is made up of 12 amino acids. In DNA, the CDR3 is TGTGCCAGCAGTCCATGGAGGGAAAAACTGTTTTTT. Protein: CASSPWREKLFF. Using reference TRBV2 and TRBJ1-4 for the parts outside the CDR3, the full variable domain is EPEVTQTPSHQVTQMGQEVILRCVPISNHLYFYWYRQILGQKVEFLVSFYNNEISEKSEIFDDQFSVERPDGSNFTLKIRSTKLEDSAMYFCASSPWREKLFFGSGTQLSVL.

The chain links TRBV7-9 to TRBJ2-7; 8 bases are a match to TRBD1. This CDR3 comprises 19 residues. The germline V gene has CDR1 SEHNR and CDR2 FQNEAQ (reference sequence). Trimming removed 1 base from V and 4 bases from J; junction bases left unmatched: 18. The CDR3 DNA sequence: TGTGCCAGCAGCTTAGGGGTCGGAGGGCAGGGGGCCAAGATATACGAGCAGTACTTC. Translating it yields CASSLGVGGQGAKIYEQYF. The variable domain in full, with the rest retrieved from reference TRBV7-9 and TRBJ2-7, is DTGVSQNPRHKITKRGQNVTFRCDPISEHNRLYWYRQTLGQGPEFLTYFQNEAQLEKSRLLSDRFSAERPKGSFSTLEIQRTEQGDSAMYLCASSLGVGGQGAKIYEQYFGPGTRLTVT.

This chain links TRBV9 with TRBJ2-1; a possible D gene is TRBD2 (5 bases). The ends were cut back, 2 bases at V and 8 bases at J, with 26 bases in the middle. The CDR3 runs to 18 residues. The germline V gene encodes CDR1 SGDLS and CDR2 YYNGEE. CDR3 in amino acids: CASSVSGESERGRDEQFF. CDR3 in DNA: TGTGCCAGCAGCGTCTCCGGGGAGAGCGAAAGAGGGAGAGATGAGCAGTTCTTC.

The chain recombines TRBV30 with TRBJ2-1; the match to TRBD2 covers 10 bases. The CDR3 has 16 amino acids. With V trimmed by 1 base and J by 9 bases, 12 bases remained unmatched. In germline, CDR1 is GTSNPN, CDR2 SVGIG (reference sequence). DNA for the CDR3: TGTGCCTGGAGTGAAAGCGGGAGGGCCACGTTCGGTGAGCAGTTCTTC. It specifies CAWSESGRATFGEQFF.

The chain links TRBV5-6 to TRBJ1-4; weak D call: TRBD1 (6 bases). Trimming took 2 bases from V and 7 from J, leaving 15 bases between them. Germline V gene lookup returns CDR1 SGHDT and CDR2 YYEEEE. This CDR3 has 15 residues. The CDR3 loop is CASSFDGRGGEKLFF. CDR3 nucleotide sequence: TGTGCCAGCAGCTTCGATGGCAGGGGTGGTGAAAAACTGTTTTTT.

This clone has only one observation. The CDR3 is CASSFRPDRGDTEAFF. DNA of the CDR3: TGTGCCAGCAGCTTTCGCCCGGACAGGGGCGACACTGAAGCTTTCTTT. This chain joins TRBV9 and TRBJ1-1; 9 nucleotides align to TRBD1. V shed 4 bases, J shed 3 bases, and the junction held 10 bases outside the gene matches. Germline CDR1 and CDR2: SGDLS and YYNGEE. The CDR3 is 16 amino acids.